What follows is one T cell receptor beta chain and its context. The germline V gene has CDR1 MNHEY and CDR2 SVGAGI. This CDR3 region has 15 residues. The germline V and J ends were trimmed by 0 bases and 8 bases, with 16 bases remaining between them. Sequenced by immunoSEQ multiplex PCR; TCRdb stores in-frame clones only, minus some. The table shows a few hundred thousand clones, with 80% to 90% occurring only once. The data were taken from a study of blood T cell repertoires in COVID-19. Study information: From T cells, B-cell-depleted T cells, or PBMCs came the material, which was cDNA or gDNA.

The chain links TRBV6-5 to TRBJ1-2, with a tentative D call TRBD1 (5 bases). The sequence came from a man aged 45-65 years with active or convalescent COVID-19. The sample was peripheral blood. The CDR3 region has the DNA TGTGCCAGCAGTTACTCGATGTCAGGGCCGAAAGGCTACACCTTC. It is translated as CASSYSMSGPKGYTF.